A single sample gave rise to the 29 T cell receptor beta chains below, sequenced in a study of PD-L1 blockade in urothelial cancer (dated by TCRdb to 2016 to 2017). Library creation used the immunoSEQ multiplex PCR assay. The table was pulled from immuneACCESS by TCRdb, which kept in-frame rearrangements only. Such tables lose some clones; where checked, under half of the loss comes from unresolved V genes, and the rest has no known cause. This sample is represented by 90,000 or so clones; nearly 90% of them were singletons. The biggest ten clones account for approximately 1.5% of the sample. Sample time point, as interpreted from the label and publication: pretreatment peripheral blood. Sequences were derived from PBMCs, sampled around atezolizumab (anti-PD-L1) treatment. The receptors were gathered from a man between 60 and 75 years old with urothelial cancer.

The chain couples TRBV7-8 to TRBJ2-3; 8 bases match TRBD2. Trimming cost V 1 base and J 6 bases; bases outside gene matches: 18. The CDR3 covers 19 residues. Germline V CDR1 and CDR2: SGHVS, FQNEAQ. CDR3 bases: TGTGCCAGCAGCTTAGTTTTGGGCGGGAGGACGGGAGGGCGGGATACGCAGTATTTT. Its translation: CASSLVLGGRTGGRDTQYF.

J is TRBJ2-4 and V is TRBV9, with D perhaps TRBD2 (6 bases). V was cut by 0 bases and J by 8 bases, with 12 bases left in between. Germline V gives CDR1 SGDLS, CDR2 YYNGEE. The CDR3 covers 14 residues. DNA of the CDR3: TGTGCCAGCAGCGTAGGTGGGTGGGGGGACATTCAGTACTTC. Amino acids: CASSVGGWGDIQYF.

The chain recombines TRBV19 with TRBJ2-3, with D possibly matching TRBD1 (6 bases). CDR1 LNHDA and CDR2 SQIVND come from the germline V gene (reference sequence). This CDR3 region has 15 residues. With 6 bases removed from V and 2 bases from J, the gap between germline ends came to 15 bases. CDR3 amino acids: CASRGMGQITDTQYF. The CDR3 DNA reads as TGTGCCAGTAGGGGGATGGGACAAATCACAGATACGCAGTATTTT.

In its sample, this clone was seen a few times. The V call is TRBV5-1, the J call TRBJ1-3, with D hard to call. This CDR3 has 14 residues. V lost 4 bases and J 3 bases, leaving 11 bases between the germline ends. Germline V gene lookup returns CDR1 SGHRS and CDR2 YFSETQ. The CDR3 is CASSPGERGNTIYF. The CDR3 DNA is TGCGCCAGCAGCCCCGGGGAGCGTGGAAACACCATATATTTT.

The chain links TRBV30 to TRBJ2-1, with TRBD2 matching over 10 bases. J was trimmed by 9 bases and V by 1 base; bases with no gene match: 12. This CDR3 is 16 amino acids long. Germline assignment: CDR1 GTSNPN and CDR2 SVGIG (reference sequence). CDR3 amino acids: CAWSATLSGGRGEQFF. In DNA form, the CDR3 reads TGTGCCTGGAGTGCAACTCTTAGCGGGGGGCGGGGTGAGCAGTTCTTC.

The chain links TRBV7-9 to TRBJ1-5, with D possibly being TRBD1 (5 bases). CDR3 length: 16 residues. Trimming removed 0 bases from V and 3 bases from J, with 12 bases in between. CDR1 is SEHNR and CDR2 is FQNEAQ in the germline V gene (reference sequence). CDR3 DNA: TGTGCCAGCAGCTTAGCATGGGGGGGGTACAATCAGCCCCAGCATTTT. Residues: CASSLAWGGYNQPQHF.

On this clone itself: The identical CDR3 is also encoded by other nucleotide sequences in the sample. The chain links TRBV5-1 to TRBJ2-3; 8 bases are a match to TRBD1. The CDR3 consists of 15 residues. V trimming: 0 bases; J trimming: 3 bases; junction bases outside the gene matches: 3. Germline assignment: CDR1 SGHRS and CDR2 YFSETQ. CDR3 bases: TGCGCCAGCAGCTTGGAGGACAGGGCTACAGATACGCAGTATTTT. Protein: CASSLEDRATDTQYF.

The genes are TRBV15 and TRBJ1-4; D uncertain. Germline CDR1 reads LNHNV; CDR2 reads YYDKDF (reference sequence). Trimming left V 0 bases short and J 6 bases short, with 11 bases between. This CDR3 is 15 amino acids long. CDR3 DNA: TGTGCCACCAGCAGAGATCTCCAGGTAGATGAAAAACTGTTTTTT. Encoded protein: CATSRDLQVDEKLFF.

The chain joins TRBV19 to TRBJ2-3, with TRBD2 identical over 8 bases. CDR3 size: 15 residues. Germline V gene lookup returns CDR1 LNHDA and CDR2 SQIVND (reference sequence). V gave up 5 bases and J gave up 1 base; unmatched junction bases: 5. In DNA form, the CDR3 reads TGTGCCAGTAGTCCGGGGGGGATTCGCACAGATACGCAGTATTTT. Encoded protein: CASSPGGIRTDTQYF.

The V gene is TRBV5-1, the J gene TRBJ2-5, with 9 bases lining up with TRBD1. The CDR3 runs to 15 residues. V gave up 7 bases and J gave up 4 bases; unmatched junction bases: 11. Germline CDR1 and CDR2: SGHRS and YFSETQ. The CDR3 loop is CASATGTGNLETQYF. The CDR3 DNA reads TGCGCCAGCGCAACCGGGACAGGGAATTTAGAGACCCAGTACTTC.

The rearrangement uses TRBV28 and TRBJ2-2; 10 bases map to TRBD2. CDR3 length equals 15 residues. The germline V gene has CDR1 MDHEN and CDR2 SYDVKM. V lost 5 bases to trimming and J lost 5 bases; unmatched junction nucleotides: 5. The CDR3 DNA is TGTGCCAGCAGTGAGAGCGGGGGGGGTACCGGGGAGCTGTTTTTT. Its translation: CASSESGGGTGELFF. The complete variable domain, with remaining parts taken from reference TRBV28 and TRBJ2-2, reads DVKVTQSSRYLVKRTGEKVFLECVQDMDHENMFWYRQDPGLGLRLIYFSYDVKMKEKGDIPEGYSVSREKKERFSLILESASTNQTSMYLCASSESGGGTGELFFGEGSRLTVL.

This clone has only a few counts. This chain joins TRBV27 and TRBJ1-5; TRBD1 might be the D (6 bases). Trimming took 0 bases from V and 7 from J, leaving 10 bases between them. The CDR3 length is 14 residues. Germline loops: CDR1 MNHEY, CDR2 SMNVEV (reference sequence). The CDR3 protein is CASSLSAGVQPQHF. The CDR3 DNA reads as TGTGCCAGCAGTTTATCGGCAGGGGTGCAGCCCCAGCATTTT.

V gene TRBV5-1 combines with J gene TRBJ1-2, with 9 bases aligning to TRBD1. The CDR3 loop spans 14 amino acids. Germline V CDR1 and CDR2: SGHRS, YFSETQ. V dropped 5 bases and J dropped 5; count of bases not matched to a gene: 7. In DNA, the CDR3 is TGCGCCAGCAGACCGGACAGGGGAGCGTATGGCTACACCTTC. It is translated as CASRPDRGAYGYTF. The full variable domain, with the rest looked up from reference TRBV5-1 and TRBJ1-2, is KAGVTQTPRYLIKTRGQQVTLSCSPISGHRSVSWYQQTPGQGLQFLFEYFSETQRNKGNFPGRFSGRQFSNSRSEMNVSTLELGDSALYLCASRPDRGAYGYTFGSGTRLTVV.

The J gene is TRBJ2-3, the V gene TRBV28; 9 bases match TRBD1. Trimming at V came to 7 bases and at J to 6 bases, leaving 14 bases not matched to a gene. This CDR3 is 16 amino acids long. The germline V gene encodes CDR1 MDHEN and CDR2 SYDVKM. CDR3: CASTIRDRVTADTQYF. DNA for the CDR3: TGTGCCAGCACCATCCGGGACAGGGTGACAGCGGATACGCAGTATTTT.

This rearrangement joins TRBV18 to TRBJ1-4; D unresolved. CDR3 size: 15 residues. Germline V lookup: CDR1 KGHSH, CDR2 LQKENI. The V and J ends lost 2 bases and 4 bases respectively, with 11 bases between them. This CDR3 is CASSPYQESNEKLFF. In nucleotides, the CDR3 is TGTGCCAGCTCACCATATCAGGAAAGTAATGAAAAACTGTTTTTT.

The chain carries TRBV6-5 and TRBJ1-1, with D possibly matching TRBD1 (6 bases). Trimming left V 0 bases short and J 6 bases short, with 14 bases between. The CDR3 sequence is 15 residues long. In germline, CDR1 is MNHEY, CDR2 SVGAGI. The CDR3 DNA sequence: TGTGCCAGCAGTTACTCGCCAGGGGCTCAACCTGAAGCTTTCTTT. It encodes CASSYSPGAQPEAFF.

CDR3 bases: TGTGCCAGCAGCTTTAGTCGGACAGGTTCCTACGAGCAGTACTTC. Protein product: CASSFSRTGSYEQYF. The V and J genes are TRBV11-2 and TRBJ2-7; 7 bases line up with TRBD1. Germline trimming cut 3 bases from V and 1 base from J; bases unmatched to any gene: 6. The V gene's germline CDR1 is SGHAT and CDR2 FQNNGV. The CDR3 is made up of 15 amino acids.

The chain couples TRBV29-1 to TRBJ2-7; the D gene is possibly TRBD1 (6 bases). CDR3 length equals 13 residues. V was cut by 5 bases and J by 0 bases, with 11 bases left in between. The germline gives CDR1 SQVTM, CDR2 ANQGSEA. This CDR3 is CSVRTDLSYEQYF. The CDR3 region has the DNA TGCAGCGTTCGGACAGACCTCTCCTACGAGCAGTACTTC.

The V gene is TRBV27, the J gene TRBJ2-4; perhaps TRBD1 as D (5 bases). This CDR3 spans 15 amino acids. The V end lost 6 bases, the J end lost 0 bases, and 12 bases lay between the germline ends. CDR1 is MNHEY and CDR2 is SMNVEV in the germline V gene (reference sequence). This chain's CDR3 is CASSLAGLAKNIQYF. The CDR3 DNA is TGTGCCAGCAGCCTTGCAGGGCTAGCCAAAAACATTCAGTACTTC.

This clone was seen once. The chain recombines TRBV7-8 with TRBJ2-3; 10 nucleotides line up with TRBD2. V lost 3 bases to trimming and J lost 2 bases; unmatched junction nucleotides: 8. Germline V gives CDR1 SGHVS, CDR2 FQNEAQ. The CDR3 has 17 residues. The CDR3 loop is CASSFTGTSVLTDTQYF. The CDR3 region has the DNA TGTGCCAGCAGCTTCACCGGGACTAGCGTCCTCACAGATACGCAGTATTTT.

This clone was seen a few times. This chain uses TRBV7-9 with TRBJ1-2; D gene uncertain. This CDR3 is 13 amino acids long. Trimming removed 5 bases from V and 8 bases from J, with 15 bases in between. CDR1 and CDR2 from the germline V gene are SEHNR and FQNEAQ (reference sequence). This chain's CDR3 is CASSLNPWSGYTF. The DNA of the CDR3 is TGTGCCAGCAGCCTAAATCCTTGGTCCGGCTACACCTTC. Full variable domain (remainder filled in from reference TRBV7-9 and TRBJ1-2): DTGVSQNPRHKITKRGQNVTFRCDPISEHNRLYWYRQTLGQGPEFLTYFQNEAQLEKSRLLSDRFSAERPKGSFSTLEIQRTEQGDSAMYLCASSLNPWSGYTFGSGTRLTVV.

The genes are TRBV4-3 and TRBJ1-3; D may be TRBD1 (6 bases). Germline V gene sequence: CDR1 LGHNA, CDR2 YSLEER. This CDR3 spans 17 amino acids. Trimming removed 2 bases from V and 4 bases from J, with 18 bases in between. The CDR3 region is CASSQSPRGGGGNTIYF. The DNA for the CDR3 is TGCGCCAGCAGCCAATCTCCTAGGGGGGGCGGAGGAAACACCATATATTTT.

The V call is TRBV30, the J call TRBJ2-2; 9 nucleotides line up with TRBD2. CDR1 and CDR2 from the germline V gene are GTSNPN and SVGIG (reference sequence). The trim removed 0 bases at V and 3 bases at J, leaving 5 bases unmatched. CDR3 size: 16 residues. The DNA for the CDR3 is TGTGCCTGGAGTGTACGGGCGGGAGGGTACACCGGGGAGCTGTTTTTT. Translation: CAWSVRAGGYTGELFF.

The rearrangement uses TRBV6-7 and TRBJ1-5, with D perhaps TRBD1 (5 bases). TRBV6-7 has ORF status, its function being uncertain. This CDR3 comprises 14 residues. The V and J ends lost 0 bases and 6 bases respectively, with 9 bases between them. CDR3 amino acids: CASSYSRGGQPQHF. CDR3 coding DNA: TGTGCCAGCAGTTACTCTCGGGGGGGTCAGCCCCAGCATTTT.

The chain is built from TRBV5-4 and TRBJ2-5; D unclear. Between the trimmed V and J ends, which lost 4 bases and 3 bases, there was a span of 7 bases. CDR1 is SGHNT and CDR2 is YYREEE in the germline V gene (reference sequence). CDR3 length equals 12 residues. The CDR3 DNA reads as TGTGCCAGCAGCACTAATGAAGAGACCCAGTACTTC. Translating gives CASSTNEETQYF.

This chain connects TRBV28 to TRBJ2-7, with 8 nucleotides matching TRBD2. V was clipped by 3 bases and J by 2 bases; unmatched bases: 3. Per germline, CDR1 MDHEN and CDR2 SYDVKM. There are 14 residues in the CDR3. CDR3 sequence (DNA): TGTGCCAGCAGTTTTGTCGGGAGGGCCTACGAGCAGTACTTC. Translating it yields CASSFVGRAYEQYF.

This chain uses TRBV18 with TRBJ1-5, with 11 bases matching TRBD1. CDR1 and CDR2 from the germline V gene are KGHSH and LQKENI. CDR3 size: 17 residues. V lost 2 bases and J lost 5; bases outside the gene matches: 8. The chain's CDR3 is CASSPNYGQGADQPQHF. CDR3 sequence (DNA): TGTGCCAGCTCACCAAATTATGGACAGGGGGCGGATCAGCCCCAGCATTTT.

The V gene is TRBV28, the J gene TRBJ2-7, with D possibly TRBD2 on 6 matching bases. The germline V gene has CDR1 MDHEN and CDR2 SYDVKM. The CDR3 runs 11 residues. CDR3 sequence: CAGGQGFEQYF. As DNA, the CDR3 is TGTGCGGGAGGCCAAGGGTTCGAGCAGTACTTC.

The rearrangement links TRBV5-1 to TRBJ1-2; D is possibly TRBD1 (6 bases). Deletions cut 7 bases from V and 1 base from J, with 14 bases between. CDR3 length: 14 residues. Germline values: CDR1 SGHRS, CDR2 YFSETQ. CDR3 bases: TGCGCCAGCGGAACAGGGCCAGATAACTATGGCTACACCTTC. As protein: CASGTGPDNYGYTF. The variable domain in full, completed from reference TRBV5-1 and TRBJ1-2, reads KAGVTQTPRYLIKTRGQQVTLSCSPISGHRSVSWYQQTPGQGLQFLFEYFSETQRNKGNFPGRFSGRQFSNSRSEMNVSTLELGDSALYLCASGTGPDNYGYTFGSGTRLTVV.